The next 9 T cell receptor beta chains were all read from a single sample in a study of blood T cell repertoires in COVID-19 (dated by TCRdb to about 2020). Library prep was done by the immunoSEQ multiplex PCR assay. TCRdb took this table from immuneACCESS and kept in-frame rearrangements with V and J called. Such tables lack part of the clones; where checked against another copy, unresolved V genes explain under half of the gap, and the rest is unexplained. In all, the sample holds some 14,000 clones, and 83% of those were seen once. Together, the top ten hold more than 20% of the sample. Sequencing was performed on peripheral blood. The receptors were gathered from an older woman with acute or convalescent COVID-19.

This clone has a single count. This chain uses TRBV19 with TRBJ2-5; the match to TRBD1 covers 7 bases. The CDR3 is 14 residues long. Germline V gene sequence: CDR1 LNHDA, CDR2 SQIVND (reference sequence). The V gene end was trimmed by 5 bases and the J gene end by 1 base; junction bases not matched to a gene: 4. CDR3 sequence (DNA): TGTGCCAGTAGTCCTCGACAGGGCCAAGAGACCCAGTACTTC. It codes for CASSPRQGQETQYF.

This clone has only a few counts. The chain couples TRBV15 to TRBJ2-7; D ambiguous. CDR3 length equals 16 residues. V lost 0 bases, J lost 0 bases, and 12 bases lay in between. Germline CDR1 and CDR2: LNHNV and YYDKDF (reference sequence). The CDR3 DNA is TGTGCCACCAGCAGAGATAGGATAGCCCTCTCCTACGAGCAGTACTTC. This gives the protein CATSRDRIALSYEQYF.

J is TRBJ2-1 and V is TRBV18; 7 bases map to TRBD2. This CDR3 is 17 amino acids long. With 3 bases clipped from V and 4 bases from J, the junction kept 12 bases outside the gene matches. CDR1 KGHSH and CDR2 LQKENI come from the germline V gene. CDR3 region: CASSPMGLADHYNEQFF. In nucleotides, the CDR3 is TGTGCCAGCTCACCGATGGGCCTAGCGGATCATTACAATGAGCAGTTCTTC.

The chain combines TRBV7-9 with TRBJ2-7; 10 bases match TRBD1. Unmatched junction bases numbered 7, after V lost 4 bases and J lost 4 bases. The CDR3 loop spans 15 amino acids. CDR1 and CDR2 from the germline V gene are SEHNR and FQNEAQ (reference sequence). CDR3 residues: CASSSGTGDRYEQYF. CDR3 sequence (DNA): TGTGCCAGCAGCTCCGGGACAGGGGACAGGTACGAGCAGTACTTC.

The chain employs TRBV30 and TRBJ2-6, with unresolved D. Germline V gives CDR1 GTSNPN, CDR2 SVGIG (reference sequence). The V gene lost 3 bases and the J gene lost 1 base, with 7 bases spanning the gap. The CDR3 has 14 amino acids. The CDR3 here is CAWSFISGANVLTF. In nucleotides, the CDR3 is TGTGCCTGGAGCTTTATTTCTGGGGCCAACGTCCTGACTTTC.

The chain is built from TRBV11-2 and TRBJ2-5; D gene unclear. Germline V gives CDR1 SGHAT, CDR2 FQNNGV. The V end was cut by 5 bases, the J end by 9 bases, with 16 bases between. The CDR3 contains 13 residues. The CDR3 region is CASSEVLRVAQYF. The CDR3, as DNA: TGTGCCAGCAGCGAGGTCCTGAGAGTTGCCCAGTACTTC.

V gene TRBV19 combines with J gene TRBJ1-5; no reliable D call. Germline lookup yields CDR1 LNHDA and CDR2 SQIVND (reference sequence). V dropped 1 base and J dropped 4 bases, with 14 bases sitting between them. The CDR3 runs 16 residues. The CDR3 bases are TGTGCCAGTAGTATAGGGGGAGGTTGGAGAAATCAGCCCCAGCATTTT. Protein product: CASSIGGGWRNQPQHF.

The rearrangement links TRBV18 to TRBJ2-2; a weak D match, TRBD1 (6 bases). The CDR3 length is 15 residues. The V end lost 3 bases, the J end lost 6 bases, and 14 bases lay between the germline ends. The V gene's germline CDR1 is KGHSH and CDR2 LQKENI. Here the CDR3 reads CASSPRGKDAGELFF. The CDR3 nucleotides are TGTGCCAGCTCACCTAGGGGGAAAGACGCCGGGGAGCTGTTTTTT.

This chain uses TRBV5-1 with TRBJ1-1, with a weak D call TRBD1 (5 bases). Germline V gene data show CDR1 as SGHRS and CDR2 as YFSETQ. This CDR3 region has 14 residues. Trimming shortened V by 5 bases and J by 1 base, and 12 bases separated the two germline ends. The CDR3: CASRSGGGNTEAFF. For the CDR3, the DNA is TGCGCCAGCAGGAGCGGCGGGGGGAACACTGAAGCTTTCTTT.